This entry lists 28 T cell receptor beta chains sequenced from one sample in a study of blood T cell repertoires in COVID-19. Measured with immunoSEQ multiplex PCR; TCRdb has only the in-frame clones, and not every one. The sample lists almost 65,000 clones; 88% were seen once. Sequenced sample: PBMCs or T cells enriched from blood (not recorded which). The receptors shown here come from a woman between 40 and 50 years old who had recovered from COVID-19.

The J gene is TRBJ1-2, the V gene TRBV5-1; 10 nucleotides line up with TRBD1. With V trimmed by 4 bases and J by 5 bases, 17 bases remained unmatched. CDR3 size: 18 residues. Germline V lookup: CDR1 SGHRS, CDR2 YFSETQ. This CDR3 reads CASSPAWLRRTGGYGYTF. The CDR3 DNA is TGCGCCAGCAGCCCAGCCTGGTTGAGGCGGACAGGGGGGTATGGCTACACCTTC.

This chain uses TRBV24-1 with TRBJ2-1; D gene ambiguous. Germline V CDR1 and CDR2: KGHDR, SFDVKD. The CDR3 runs 14 residues. Trimming removed 4 bases from V and 3 bases from J, with 9 bases in between. The CDR3 DNA reads TGTGCCACCAGTGAGAGATTTGGCTACAATGAGCAGTTCTTC. This sequence encodes CATSERFGYNEQFF.

The gene calls are TRBV9 and TRBJ1-6; the D is unclear. The V end was cut by 0 bases, the J end by 8 bases, with 15 bases between. CDR1 is SGDLS, CDR2 YYNGEE, per germline. The length of the CDR3 is 16 residues. CDR3 loop: CASSVGPDVGDSPLHF. The CDR3 nucleotides are TGTGCCAGCAGCGTAGGCCCCGACGTAGGAGATTCACCCCTCCACTTT.

The chain is built from TRBV19 and TRBJ1-4, with 8 bases aligning to TRBD1. Losses at the gene ends were 3 bases for V and 3 bases for J; bases not matched to a gene: 3. The CDR3 length is 15 residues. CDR1 LNHDA and CDR2 SQIVND come from the germline V gene (reference sequence). The CDR3 protein is CASSIQGASNEKLFF. The CDR3 coding sequence is TGTGCCAGTAGTATCCAGGGGGCTTCTAATGAAAAACTGTTTTTT.

This chain uses TRBV6-5 with TRBJ1-2, with 7 bases that match TRBD1. The trim removed 8 bases at V and 7 bases at J, leaving 10 bases unmatched. Germline V gene lookup returns CDR1 MNHEY and CDR2 SVGAGI. CDR3 length: 13 amino acids. The CDR3 DNA reads as TGTGCCAGCGCCGGGACAGCGATTCCTGGCTACACCTTC. Translation: CASAGTAIPGYTF.

The chain has TRBV19 and TRBJ1-2; a weak D match, TRBD1 (6 bases). The CDR3 runs 14 residues. The germline V gene has CDR1 LNHDA and CDR2 SQIVND (reference sequence). V lost 5 bases to trimming and J lost 7 bases, with 17 bases between them. The CDR3 protein is CASSLGQLLGGYTF. CDR3 nucleotides: TGTGCCAGTAGTCTCGGACAGCTATTGGGTGGCTACACCTTC.

V gene TRBV3-1 (or the pseudogene TRBV3-2) combines with J gene TRBJ1-2; D gene uncertain. CDR3 length equals 14 residues. CDR1 is LGHDT, CDR2 YNNKEL, per germline (reference sequence). V lost 4 bases to trimming and J lost 6 bases, with 15 bases between them. The CDR3 nucleotides are TGTGCCAGCAGCCCTAAGTTCGTGCCGGATGGCTACACCTTC. Amino acids: CASSPKFVPDGYTF.

The table lists this clone with a count of one. The rearrangement uses TRBV9 and TRBJ1-4; TRBD1 might be the D (5 bases). CDR1 SGDLS and CDR2 YYNGEE come from the germline V gene. The ends were cut back, 0 bases at V and 14 bases at J, with 20 bases in the middle. This CDR3 has 15 amino acids. CDR3 coding DNA: TGTGCCAGCAGCGTAGATCCGGGCCCGGCGAAGGGGCTGTTTTTT. Translated, it gives CASSVDPGPAKGLFF.

The chain carries TRBV2 and TRBJ1-3; D ambiguous. V was cut by 4 bases and J by 0 bases, with 13 bases left in between. The length of the CDR3 is 16 residues. Germline V gives CDR1 SNHLY, CDR2 FYNNEI. CDR3 nucleotides: TGTGCCAGCAGTGCAAATATGGCATCCTCTGGAAACACCATATATTTT. Its protein product is CASSANMASSGNTIYF.

The chain employs TRBV5-4 and TRBJ2-1; D may be TRBD2 (5 bases). This CDR3 comprises 13 residues. Germline CDR1 SGHNT, CDR2 YYREEE (reference sequence). Trimming removed 4 bases from V and 8 bases from J, with 13 bases in between. The CDR3 nucleotides read TGTGCCAGCAGCGCGGTTGGGCGGGATGAGCAGTTCTTC. Encoded protein: CASSAVGRDEQFF.

In this sample, this clone turned up once. The rearrangement links TRBV7-8 to TRBJ1-5, with D unresolved. This CDR3 is 15 amino acids long. Germline V lookup: CDR1 SGHVS, CDR2 FQNEAQ. Trimming shortened V by 2 bases and J by 3 bases, and 11 bases separated the two germline ends. The CDR3 coding sequence is TGTGCCAGCAGCTTATATAGAGGCCTCAATCAGCCCCAGCATTTT. It encodes CASSLYRGLNQPQHF.

The chain links TRBV2 to TRBJ2-1; D perhaps matches TRBD1 (5 bases). This CDR3 has 13 amino acids. Germline-derived CDR1 and CDR2 are SNHLY and FYNNEI. V was pared by 6 bases and J by 5 bases, with 11 bases between. CDR3 region: CASRVLRDNEQFF. CDR3 sequence (DNA): TGTGCCAGCAGGGTGCTCAGGGACAATGAGCAGTTCTTC.

This chain uses TRBV19 with TRBJ2-5; 8 positions match TRBD2. The CDR3 consists of 15 residues. The ends lost 3 bases at V and 0 bases at J; junction bases unmatched: 3. The germline gives CDR1 LNHDA, CDR2 SQIVND (reference sequence). The chain's CDR3 is CASSMSSGYQETQYF. As DNA, the CDR3 is TGTGCCAGTAGTATGTCTAGCGGGTACCAAGAGACCCAGTACTTC.

The rearrangement uses TRBV6-5 and TRBJ1-5, with D possibly matching TRBD1 (5 bases). The CDR3 runs to 14 residues. Germline V gene lookup returns CDR1 MNHEY and CDR2 SVGAGI. Deletions cut 7 bases from V and 4 bases from J, with 14 bases between. Here the CDR3 reads CASNAGIRNQPQHF. The CDR3 DNA sequence: TGTGCCAGCAATGCAGGGATTAGGAATCAGCCCCAGCATTTT.

J is TRBJ2-5 and V is TRBV6-5; 10 nucleotides agree with TRBD1. Germline trimming cut 6 bases from V and 3 bases from J; bases unmatched to any gene: 7. The CDR3 is made up of 15 amino acids. Germline V gives CDR1 MNHEY, CDR2 SVGAGI. The CDR3 is CASRQEGQGKETQYF. CDR3 DNA: TGTGCCAGCAGACAAGAGGGACAGGGGAAAGAGACCCAGTACTTC.

The chain recombines TRBV19 with TRBJ1-2, with 12 nucleotides matching TRBD1. Trimming cost V 10 bases and J 10 bases; bases outside gene matches: 10. Germline V gene sequence: CDR1 LNHDA, CDR2 SQIVND (reference sequence). The CDR3 sequence is 13 residues long. The chain's CDR3 is CAIDAGTGGAYTF. The CDR3 DNA reads TGTGCCATAGATGCCGGGACAGGGGGCGCCTACACCTTC.

The gene calls are TRBV19 and TRBJ1-2, with unresolved D. V gave up 1 base and J gave up 4 bases, with 13 bases separating them. The CDR3 extends over 15 amino acids. Germline-derived CDR1 and CDR2 are LNHDA and SQIVND (reference sequence). The CDR3: CASSIGYSEGYGYTF. Here the CDR3 DNA reads TGTGCCAGTAGTATAGGGTACAGCGAGGGCTATGGCTACACCTTC.

The rearrangement links TRBV12-5 to TRBJ1-1; 11 bases agree with TRBD1. The germline V gene encodes CDR1 LGHNT and CDR2 FRNRAP. The junction had 7 bases not matched to a gene; V was cut back by 0 bases and J by 1 base. The CDR3 totals 18 residues. CDR3 protein: CASGLVTGQGVRNTEAFF. As DNA, the CDR3 is TGTGCTAGTGGTTTGGTAACGGGACAGGGGGTCCGGAACACTGAAGCTTTCTTT.

V and J are TRBV11-3 and TRBJ2-7, with 8 bases fitting TRBD1. The CDR3 runs to 14 residues. Germline CDR1 is SGHNT and CDR2 is YENEEA. V lost 6 bases and J lost 7; bases outside the gene matches: 11. CDR3 DNA sequence: TGTGCCAGCAGACTAACCGGGACAGGAAAAGAGCAGTACTTC. Translating it yields CASRLTGTGKEQYF.

This clone has a single count. The CDR3 protein is CATSDPGQETQYF. CDR3 DNA: TGTGCCACCAGTGACCCAGGCCAAGAGACCCAGTACTTC. This chain joins TRBV24-1 and TRBJ2-5; no definite D call. Trimming left V 4 bases short and J 1 base short, with 6 bases between. This CDR3 region has 13 residues. The V gene's germline CDR1 is KGHDR and CDR2 SFDVKD.

The chain uses TRBV25-1 and TRBJ2-5; D is unresolved. CDR1 MGHDK and CDR2 SYGVNS come from the germline V gene. There are 10 residues in the CDR3. Trimming stripped 9 bases from V and 5 bases from J, with 7 bases between. The chain's CDR3 is CASEMETQYF. CDR3 nucleotides: TGTGCCAGTGAGATGGAGACCCAGTACTTC.

The V and J genes are TRBV4-1 and TRBJ1-1; 10 bases agree with TRBD1. Germline trimming cut 6 bases from V and 6 bases from J; bases unmatched to any gene: 4. Looked up from germline, CDR1 is MGHRA and CDR2 is YSYEKL. The CDR3 extends over 13 amino acids. CDR3 loop: CASRGQGLSEAFF. The CDR3 bases are TGCGCCAGCAGGGGACAGGGGCTTTCTGAAGCTTTCTTT.

This chain joins TRBV5-1 and TRBJ2-2; D not resolved. V dropped 2 bases and J dropped 1 base, with 9 bases sitting between them. This CDR3 spans 15 amino acids. Germline V CDR1 and CDR2: SGHRS, YFSETQ. CDR3 in DNA: TGCGCCAGCAGCTTTTGGGCCGAGAACACCGGGGAGCTGTTTTTT. Amino acid sequence: CASSFWAENTGELFF.

This chain connects TRBV2 to TRBJ2-1; TRBD1 is a possible D gene (5 bases). Germline CDR1 and CDR2: SNHLY and FYNNEI. The V and J ends lost 0 bases and 9 bases respectively, with 6 bases between them. CDR3 length equals 12 residues. CDR3 sequence (DNA): TGTGCCAGCAGTGAAGCGGGGCGTGAGCAGTTCTTC. Residues: CASSEAGREQFF.

The chain joins TRBV7-8 to TRBJ1-5; 10 bases align to TRBD1. This CDR3 region has 14 residues. From germline, CDR1 is SGHVS and CDR2 FQNEAQ. Trimming removed 4 bases from V and 7 bases from J; junction bases left unmatched: 4. CDR3: CASSYPGQGQPQHF. CDR3 in DNA: TGTGCCAGCAGCTACCCGGGACAGGGGCAGCCCCAGCATTTT.

The J gene is TRBJ2-3, the V gene TRBV18; TRBD2 matches 14 bases. Germline loops: CDR1 KGHSH, CDR2 LQKENI. V shed 4 bases, J shed 0 bases, and the junction held 12 bases outside the gene matches. The CDR3 loop spans 20 amino acids. The chain's CDR3 is CASSLSPRGLAGASTDTQYF. In nucleotides, the CDR3 is TGTGCCAGCTCACTTAGCCCAAGGGGACTAGCGGGGGCAAGCACAGATACGCAGTATTTT. The whole variable domain, remainder taken from reference TRBV18 and TRBJ2-3, is NAGVMQNPRHLVRRRGQEARLRCSPMKGHSHVYWYRQLPEEGLKFMVYLQKENIIDESGMPKERFSAEFPKEGPSILRIQQVVRGDSAAYFCASSLSPRGLAGASTDTQYFGPGTRLTVL.

The J gene is TRBJ1-2, the V gene TRBV19; maybe TRBD1 (5 bases). V was pared by 7 bases and J by 0 bases, with 18 bases between. The length of the CDR3 is 16 residues. The V gene's germline CDR1 is LNHDA and CDR2 SQIVND (reference sequence). CDR3 sequence: CASTRNRQNTNYGYTF. DNA of the CDR3: TGTGCCAGTACCAGAAACAGACAGAATACTAACTATGGCTACACCTTC. Based on the CDR3 plus reference TRBV19 and TRBJ1-2, the full variable domain is DGGITQSPKYLFRKEGQNVTLSCEQNLNHDAMYWYRQDPGQGLRLIYYSQIVNDFQKGDIAEGYSVSREKKESFPLTVTSAQKNPTAFYLCASTRNRQNTNYGYTFGSGTRLTVV.

This sequence joins TRBV9 and TRBJ1-2; D is unresolved. CDR3 size: 11 residues. V lost 0 bases and J 8 bases, leaving 5 bases between the germline ends. CDR1 is SGDLS and CDR2 is YYNGEE in the germline V gene. The CDR3 loop is CASSVAGGYTF. The CDR3 nucleotides read TGTGCCAGCAGCGTAGCGGGGGGCTACACCTTC.